Listed below are T cell receptor beta chains from one sample, sequenced in a study of human T cells and chemical hapten exposure. From the RACE reads, TCRdb called clonotypes with MiXCR, one entry per CDR3 protein. The data contain about 110,000 distinct CDR3 sequences, more than 9.5% of them singletons. Sequenced here: whole blood, sampled in connection with sensitization to the hapten diphenylcyclopropenone (DPC). The receptors derive from a middle-aged woman with alopecia areata. Some clones in this sample may be carry-over from other donors' samples. Each CDR3 is given without its conserved first and last residue.

TRBJ2-5	TRBV9	ASSGGLAEETQY
TRBJ2-3	TRBV27	ASSLRADTQY
TRBJ2-7	TRBV18	ASSPGQGRSSYEQY
TRBJ1-6	TRBV6-5	ASSYSSASNSPLH
TRBJ2-2	TRBV11-2	ASSQTPQGNGGELF
TRBJ2-5	TRBV2	ASSESQVPGQETQY
TRBJ1-1	TRBV15	ATSSLRTTAF
TRBJ2-1	TRBV2	ASSEPQGLADEQF
TRBJ2-7	TRBV12-3/TRBV12-4	ASSLSTSYEQY
TRBJ1-1	TRBV7-2	ASSSSREGNRVLTEAF
TRBJ1-1	TRBV6-1	ASSVQGPNTEAF
TRBJ2-6	TRBV7-2	ASSLEGAGANVLT
TRBJ2-3	TRBV7-3	ASSSGADTQY
TRBJ2-7	TRBV13	ASSPLGGSPY
TRBJ1-1	TRBV29-1	SETENTEAF
TRBJ2-3	TRBV4-3	ASSQVYREDTQY
TRBJ2-1	TRBV19	AARTGLNNEQF
TRBJ1-1	TRBV14	ASSTSYRGGMNTEAF
TRBJ2-3	TRBV10-1	ASSVSRGTDTQY